These 18 T cell receptor beta chains came from one sample sequenced in a study of regulatory T cells in long-lasting Graves disease. Time point specified: newly diagnosed GD, antithyroid drugs for less than 3 months. Researchers made the TCR library from RNA that was extracted from PBMCs. Relying on iRepertoire HTBI primers and Arm-PCR of CDR3 regions, the team built TCR beta libraries. Via MiXCR, TCRdb re-called the multiplex PCR reads, giving one row per CDR3 protein. The sample includes hundreds of thousands of distinct CDR3 sequences, 16% of them seen just once. These records were also assigned to another study, of T cells in Graves' hyperthyroidism and ophthalmopathy.

Sequencing was performed on peripheral blood mononuclear cells (PBMCs), taken at new diagnosis, from a patient treated with antithyroid drugs. The receptors here all came from a man aged 40-50 years with Graves disease.

The chain combines TRBV5-1 with TRBJ2-2, with D possibly TRBD1 on 6 matching bases. The germline CDR1 and CDR2 sequences are SGHRS and YFSETQ. Trimming cost V 7 bases and J 2 bases, with 21 bases left between them. The CDR3 is 17 amino acids. Here the CDR3 reads CASYKAFGTTNTGELFF. The DNA for the CDR3 is TGCGCCAGCTACAAAGCCTTCGGGACAACCAACACCGGGGAGCTGTTTTTT.

This clonotype was counted ten times or more. The chain employs TRBV30 and TRBJ1-1; D is undetermined. The V and J ends lost 4 bases and 3 bases respectively, with 15 bases between them. The CDR3 covers 14 residues. In germline, CDR1 is GTSNPN, CDR2 SVGIG (reference sequence). The CDR3 coding sequence is TGTGCCTGGACCACAGCAGTCTCCTACACTGAAGCTTTCTTT. Amino acids: CAWTTAVSYTEAFF. Looking up the rest from reference TRBV30 and TRBJ1-1 gives the full variable domain: SQTIHQWPATLVQPVGSPLSLECTVEGTSNPNLYWYRQAAGRGLQLLFYSVGIGQISSEVPQNLSASRPQDRQFILSSKKLLLSDSGFYLCAWTTAVSYTEAFFGQGTRLTVV.

This clonotype was observed many times. The rearrangement joins TRBV5-1 to TRBJ2-3, with TRBD1 matching 7 bases. V dropped 4 bases and J dropped 3; count of bases not matched to a gene: 5. The CDR3 extends over 14 amino acids. Germline V lookup: CDR1 SGHRS, CDR2 YFSETQ. CDR3 DNA sequence: TGCGCCAGCAGCACCGCACAGGGGACAGATACGCAGTATTTT. This encodes CASSTAQGTDTQYF. The full variable domain, completed using reference TRBV5-1 and TRBJ2-3, is KAGVTQTPRYLIKTRGQQVTLSCSPISGHRSVSWYQQTPGQGLQFLFEYFSETQRNKGNFPGRFSGRQFSNSRSEMNVSTLELGDSALYLCASSTAQGTDTQYFGPGTRLTVL.

This clonotype was recorded many times. The genes are TRBV20-1 and TRBJ1-2; D might be TRBD1 (5 bases). This CDR3 spans 12 amino acids. Germline V gene lookup returns CDR1 DFQATT and CDR2 SNEGSKA (reference sequence). Trimming shortened V by 2 bases and J by 4 bases, and 8 bases separated the two germline ends. The CDR3 DNA is TGCAGTGCTAGAATGGGGGGCTATGGCTACACCTTC. Translation: CSARMGGYGYTF.

In this sample, this clonotype turned up many times. The gene calls are TRBV9 and TRBJ2-1, with 9 bases lining up with TRBD1. Germline CDR1 is SGDLS and CDR2 is YYNGEE. This CDR3 has 15 residues. V shed 7 bases and J 2 bases; nucleotides not matched to a gene: 7. The CDR3 sequence is CASERTGGPYNEQFF. As DNA, the CDR3 is TGTGCCAGCGAGCGAACAGGGGGCCCCTACAATGAGCAGTTCTTC.

In this sample, this clonotype turned up many times. The chain recombines TRBV29-1 with TRBJ2-7; no reliable D call. CDR1 and CDR2 (germline): SQVTM, ANQGSEA. V lost 1 base to trimming and J lost 0 bases, with 10 bases between them. CDR3 size: 14 residues. The chain's CDR3 is CSVEGPTTSYEQYF. The CDR3 DNA sequence: TGCAGCGTTGAAGGGCCCACTACCTCCTACGAGCAGTACTTC.

This clonotype was seen many times. The V gene is TRBV27, the J gene TRBJ1-2; perhaps TRBD1 as D (6 bases). V gave up 3 bases and J gave up 9 bases, with 11 bases separating them. The CDR3 totals 12 residues. Germline CDR1 reads MNHEY; CDR2 reads SMNVEV (reference sequence). CDR3 protein: CASSFVGGRYTF. The DNA of the CDR3 is TGTGCCAGCAGTTTCGTTGGGGGGCGCTACACCTTC.

This clonotype was counted at least ten times. The V call is TRBV5-1, the J call TRBJ2-1, with 8 nucleotides matching TRBD1. CDR3 length: 15 amino acids. V lost 6 bases, J lost 2 bases, and 7 bases stayed unmatched. The germline V gene has CDR1 SGHRS and CDR2 YFSETQ. The CDR3 DNA is TGCGCCAGCAAACCGGGACAGGAGACCTACAATGAGCAGTTCTTC. Translated, it gives CASKPGQETYNEQFF. Complete variable domain (other parts from reference TRBV5-1 and TRBJ2-1): KAGVTQTPRYLIKTRGQQVTLSCSPISGHRSVSWYQQTPGQGLQFLFEYFSETQRNKGNFPGRFSGRQFSNSRSEMNVSTLELGDSALYLCASKPGQETYNEQFFGPGTRLTVL.

In this sample, this clonotype turned up many times. The J gene is TRBJ1-5, the V gene TRBV9, with D possibly matching TRBD1 (6 bases). This CDR3 comprises 14 residues. Germline lookup yields CDR1 SGDLS and CDR2 YYNGEE. V lost 3 bases and J lost 6, with 13 bases in between. This CDR3 reads CASSEQGAGQPQHF. For the CDR3, the DNA is TGTGCCAGCAGCGAACAGGGTGCCGGTCAGCCCCAGCATTTT.

This clonotype has just a few counts. CDR3: CASRNTPQGGNTEAFF. The CDR3 DNA sequence: TGCGCCAGCAGAAATACCCCACAGGGGGGGAACACTGAAGCTTTCTTT. The V and J genes are TRBV5-1 and TRBJ1-1; 8 bases agree with TRBD1. Unmatched junction bases numbered 10, after V lost 5 bases and J lost 1 base. CDR1 is SGHRS, CDR2 YFSETQ, per germline. The length of the CDR3 is 16 residues.

V gene TRBV19 combines with J gene TRBJ1-5; possible D gene TRBD1, 6 bases. Between the trimmed V and J ends, which lost 6 bases and 5 bases, there was a span of 11 bases. The CDR3 extends over 13 amino acids. The germline CDR1 and CDR2 sequences are LNHDA and SQIVND (reference sequence). Written as DNA, the CDR3 is TGTGCCAGTAGCCGGGACAACTATCAGCCCCAGCATTTT. It encodes CASSRDNYQPQHF. Complete variable domain (other parts from reference TRBV19 and TRBJ1-5): DGGITQSPKYLFRKEGQNVTLSCEQNLNHDAMYWYRQDPGQGLRLIYYSQIVNDFQKGDIAEGYSVSREKKESFPLTVTSAQKNPTAFYLCASSRDNYQPQHFGDGTRLSIL.

CDR3 nucleotide sequence: TGCAGCACTGGAAAAGAGACCCAGTACTTC. Its protein product is CSTGKETQYF. The V call is TRBV29-1, the J call TRBJ2-5; D gene ambiguous. Germline values: CDR1 SQVTM, CDR2 ANQGSEA. The CDR3 is 10 residues long. The V end was cut by 8 bases, the J end by 3 bases, with 7 bases between. Full variable domain (missing parts from reference TRBV29-1 and TRBJ2-5): SAVISQKPSRDICQRGTSLTIQCQVDSQVTMMFWYRQQPGQSLTLIATANQGSEATYESGFVIDKFPISRPNLTFSTLTVSNMSPEDSSIYLCSTGKETQYFGPGTRLLVL.

This clonotype appeared many times. The chain links TRBV11-2 to TRBJ2-7; D may be TRBD1 or TRBD2 (5 bases each). Germline CDR1 and CDR2: SGHAT and FQNNGV. V lost 8 bases and J lost 0, with 23 bases in between. CDR3 size: 17 residues. Here the CDR3 reads CASSTIKGKGSSYEQYF. As DNA, the CDR3 is TGTGCCAGCTCGACCATAAAGGGGAAGGGGAGCTCCTACGAGCAGTACTTC.

The sample holds many counts of this clonotype. J is TRBJ2-2 and V is TRBV6-4; D could derive from TRBD1 or TRBD2 (5 bases each). V was shortened by 6 bases and J by 2 bases, with 10 bases between the two germline ends. The germline CDR1 and CDR2 sequences are MRHNA and SNTAGT. The length of the CDR3 is 14 residues. The CDR3 sequence: CASSRGPNTGELFF. CDR3 nucleotide sequence: TGTGCCAGCAGCCGGGGCCCCAACACCGGGGAGCTGTTTTTT.

V usage is TRBV7-9 and J usage is TRBJ1-5; D is ambiguous. Germline CDR1 is SEHNR and CDR2 is FQNEAQ (reference sequence). The CDR3 is made up of 14 amino acids. Trimming took 1 base from V and 9 from J, leaving 13 bases between them. This chain's CDR3 is CASSLESGVRPQHF. The CDR3 DNA reads TGTGCCAGCAGCTTAGAATCGGGTGTTCGGCCCCAGCATTTT.

V usage is TRBV7-9 and J usage is TRBJ2-7; 7 bases line up with TRBD1. Germline V gene lookup returns CDR1 SEHNR and CDR2 FQNEAQ (reference sequence). J was trimmed by 7 bases and V by 5 bases; bases with no gene match: 8. The CDR3 has 13 residues. The CDR3 spells CASSLYTGVEQYF. The CDR3 DNA follows: TGTGCCAGCAGCCTGTACACAGGGGTAGAGCAGTACTTC.

A note on this clonotype: This likely comes from a read error, as the CDR3 has no conserved phenylalanine or tryptophan at its end. V and J are TRBV3-1 and TRBJ1-2; TRBD1 matches at 9 bases. V gave up 2 bases and J gave up 8 bases; unmatched junction bases: 6. CDR1 is LGHDT and CDR2 is YNNKEL in the germline V gene (reference sequence). The CDR3 covers 14 residues. The CDR3 sequence is CASSQNTGGRGYTL. For the CDR3, the DNA is TGTGCCAGCAGCCAAAACACAGGGGGCCGGGGCTACACCCTC.

In this sample, this clonotype turned up a few times. The chain couples TRBV20-1 to TRBJ1-1, with 10 nucleotides matching TRBD1. Germline assignment: CDR1 DFQATT and CDR2 SNEGSKA (reference sequence). J was trimmed by 7 bases and V by 6 bases; bases with no gene match: 11. CDR3 length: 14 amino acids. This CDR3 is CSARDRGRLGEAFF. CDR3 coding DNA: TGCAGTGCAAGGGACAGGGGAAGGTTAGGTGAAGCTTTCTTT.